This is a list of T cell receptor beta chains from one sample in a study of T cells in Graves' hyperthyroidism and ophthalmopathy. TCRdb ran MiXCR on the multiplex PCR reads and lists one entry per CDR3 protein. The sample consists of 350,000 to 450,000 distinct CDR3 sequences, approximately 13% of them appearing once. The sequencing sample was made of blood. The source is a woman in her sixties or seventies with Graves' hyperthyroidism. Both conserved end residues are part of each CDR3. Fields, in order: clone size, V gene, D gene, J gene, CDR3 DNA, CDR3 protein. D genes are given only for firm matches. Some rows have no size entry. The others give once, few or many, or a class for an expanded clone.

clone size: .
V gene: TRBV3-1
D gene: .
J gene: TRBJ2-5
CDR3 DNA: TGTGCCAGCAGTCAAGAGGGGGGTGGGCAAGAGACCCAGTACTTC
CDR3 protein: CASSQEGGGQETQYF

clone size: many
V gene: TRBV11-2
D gene: .
J gene: TRBJ2-7
CDR3 DNA: TGTGCCAGCAGCGCTGCCCACTACGAGCAGTACTTC
CDR3 protein: CASSAAHYEQYF

clone size: many
V gene: TRBV30
D gene: TRBD1
J gene: TRBJ2-7
CDR3 DNA: TGTGCCTGGGGGAGACAGGGCGAGCAGTACTTC
CDR3 protein: CAWGRQGEQYF

clone size: few
V gene: TRBV7-9
D gene: .
J gene: TRBJ2-1
CDR3 DNA: TGTGCCAGCAGCTTAAAGAGCGCGTGGTCCCTCTATGAGCAGTTCTTC
CDR3 protein: CASSLKSAWSLYEQFF

clone size: many
V gene: TRBV2
D gene: .
J gene: TRBJ2-3
CDR3 DNA: TGTGCCAGCAGTGACCTTAGCGTTACAGATACGCAGTATTTT
CDR3 protein: CASSDLSVTDTQYF

clone size: .
V gene: TRBV30
D gene: .
J gene: TRBJ1-3
CDR3 DNA: TGTGCCTGGAGTGGGCGGGGTACTGGAAGCACCATATATTTT
CDR3 protein: CAWSGRGTGSTIYF

clone size: .
V gene: TRBV11-1
D gene: .
J gene: TRBJ2-1
CDR3 DNA: TGTGCCAGCAGTCCTACTACTCCCTACAATGAGCAGTTCTTC
CDR3 protein: CASSPTTPYNEQFF

clone size: many
V gene: TRBV11-2
D gene: TRBD2
J gene: TRBJ2-3
CDR3 DNA: TGTGCCAGCAGCTCACTAGCGGCAGATACGCAGTATTTT
CDR3 protein: CASSSLAADTQYF

clone size: .
V gene: TRBV2
D gene: TRBD1
J gene: TRBJ2-2
CDR3 DNA: TGTGCCAGCAGTATACAGGGGCCCGCGAACACCGGGGAGCTGTTTTTT
CDR3 protein: CASSIQGPANTGELFF

clone size: few
V gene: TRBV20-1
D gene: .
J gene: TRBJ2-3
CDR3 DNA: TGCAGTGCTAGGGAGGGTAGCACAGATACGCAGTATTTT
CDR3 protein: CSAREGSTDTQYF

clone size: .
V gene: TRBV6-1
D gene: .
J gene: TRBJ1-4
CDR3 DNA: TGTGCCAGCAGTGCAAGAACCTCAGTTGCAACTAATGAAAAACTGTTTTTT
CDR3 protein: CASSARTSVATNEKLFF

clone size: few
V gene: TRBV27
D gene: TRBD2
J gene: TRBJ2-1
CDR3 DNA: TGTGCCAGCAGGATTACTAGCGGGAGTAGGTACAATGAGCAGTTCTTC
CDR3 protein: CASRITSGSRYNEQFF

clone size: many
V gene: TRBV20-1
D gene: TRBD1
J gene: TRBJ2-7
CDR3 DNA: TGCAGTGCTAAACCCACAGGGGGACCCTACGAGCAGTACTTC
CDR3 protein: CSAKPTGGPYEQYF

clone size: many
V gene: TRBV11-2
D gene: .
J gene: TRBJ1-6
CDR3 DNA: TGTGCCAGCAGCTTAGAGAGTAATTCACCCCTCCACTTT
CDR3 protein: CASSLESNSPLHF

clone size: few
V gene: TRBV7-9
D gene: TRBD2
J gene: TRBJ2-1
CDR3 DNA: TGTGCCAGCAGCTTCGGGACTAGCGAACACAATGAGCAGTTCTTC
CDR3 protein: CASSFGTSEHNEQFF

clone size: many
V gene: TRBV11-3
D gene: .
J gene: TRBJ1-4
CDR3 DNA: TGTGCCAGCAGCAGCCAACAGGGAGGGAGTGAAAAACTGTTTTTT
CDR3 protein: CASSSQQGGSEKLFF

clone size: many
V gene: TRBV6-1
D gene: TRBD2
J gene: TRBJ2-1
CDR3 DNA: TGTGCCAGCAGTGTCCAAAGCGGGAGTGGGTACAATGAGCAGTTCTTC
CDR3 protein: CASSVQSGSGYNEQFF

clone size: few
V gene: TRBV6-1
D gene: .
J gene: TRBJ1-5
CDR3 DNA: TGTGCCAGCAGTGAAAACGGGAGGGGTCAGCCCCAGCATTTT
CDR3 protein: CASSENGRGQPQHF

clone size: many
V gene: TRBV12-3/TRBV12-4
D gene: TRBD2
J gene: TRBJ2-1
CDR3 DNA: TGTGCCAGCAGTTTAGTTGGACTAGCAGACAATGAGCAGTTCTTC
CDR3 protein: CASSLVGLADNEQFF

clone size: .
V gene: TRBV13
D gene: .
J gene: TRBJ2-3
CDR3 DNA: TGTACCAGCAGCCCCCCTAGTAGCACAGATACGCAGTATTTT
CDR3 protein: CTSSPPSSTDTQYF

clone size: few
V gene: TRBV20-1
D gene: .
J gene: TRBJ1-2
CDR3 DNA: TGCAGTGCTATCTTCGTGGATGGGTACTATGGCTACACCTTC
CDR3 protein: CSAIFVDGYYGYTF

clone size: many
V gene: TRBV20-1
D gene: TRBD2
J gene: TRBJ2-1
CDR3 DNA: TGCAGTGCTAACCCTAGCGGGAGGGATTACAATGAGCAGTTCTTC
CDR3 protein: CSANPSGRDYNEQFF

clone size: many
V gene: TRBV7-9
D gene: TRBD2
J gene: TRBJ2-5
CDR3 DNA: TGTGCCAGCAGCTTAGTCGGGCTAGCGGGAGAGGTTTTGGAGGAGACCCAGTACTTC
CDR3 protein: CASSLVGLAGEVLEETQYF

clone size: few
V gene: TRBV25-1
D gene: TRBD1
J gene: TRBJ1-1
CDR3 DNA: TGTGCCAGCGACGGGACAGGGGGGACTGAAGCTTTCTTT
CDR3 protein: CASDGTGGTEAFF

clone size: .
V gene: TRBV6-1
D gene: .
J gene: TRBJ2-4
CDR3 DNA: TGTGCCAGCAGTCCCCCGGGACGGAAAAACATTCAGTACTTC
CDR3 protein: CASSPPGRKNIQYF

clone size: many
V gene: TRBV28
D gene: TRBD1
J gene: TRBJ2-3
CDR3 DNA: TGTGCCAGCAGTTCAGGACAGGGGGCTGTGGGTACGCAGTATTTT
CDR3 protein: CASSSGQGAVGTQYF

clone size: many
V gene: TRBV28
D gene: .
J gene: TRBJ1-6
CDR3 DNA: TGTGCCAGCAGTTCATCGAGTTCACCCCTCCACTTT
CDR3 protein: CASSSSSSPLHF

clone size: .
V gene: TRBV30
D gene: .
J gene: TRBJ1-2
CDR3 DNA: TGTGCCTGGACAGGGCCTAAACCATATGGCTACACCTTC
CDR3 protein: CAWTGPKPYGYTF

clone size: many
V gene: TRBV28
D gene: TRBD2
J gene: TRBJ2-1
CDR3 DNA: TGTGCCAGTACGCGGGGGGGCGGCTCCTACAATGAGCAGTTCTTC
CDR3 protein: CASTRGGGSYNEQFF

clone size: many
V gene: TRBV10-3
D gene: .
J gene: TRBJ2-6
CDR3 DNA: TGTGCCATCAGGCCCATCCGAGCAGGGGCCAACGTCCTGACTTTC
CDR3 protein: CAIRPIRAGANVLTF

clone size: .
V gene: TRBV4-1
D gene: .
J gene: TRBJ2-1
CDR3 DNA: TGCGCCAGCAGCCGGGCGGCGAGCTCCTACAATGAGCAGTTCTTC
CDR3 protein: CASSRAASSYNEQFF

clone size: few
V gene: TRBV5-1
D gene: .
J gene: TRBJ2-1
CDR3 DNA: TGCGCCAGCAGCTTGGGACCATCAGACAATGAGCAGTTCTTC
CDR3 protein: CASSLGPSDNEQFF

clone size: few
V gene: TRBV6-6
D gene: .
J gene: TRBJ2-1
CDR3 DNA: TGTGCCAGCAGTTACTCGGGACCCCCTCAGGGTGAGCAGTTCTTC
CDR3 protein: CASSYSGPPQGEQFF

clone size: .
V gene: TRBV6-5
D gene: TRBD2
J gene: TRBJ2-3
CDR3 DNA: TGTGCCAGCAGTTACGGACTAGCGGGAGGCGGGGCAGATACGCAGTATTTT
CDR3 protein: CASSYGLAGGGADTQYF

clone size: few
V gene: TRBV7-9
D gene: .
J gene: TRBJ2-1
CDR3 DNA: TGTGCCAGCAGCCTTAAAATGGGGACCTCCGACAATGAGCAGTTCTTC
CDR3 protein: CASSLKMGTSDNEQFF

clone size: many
V gene: TRBV18
D gene: .
J gene: TRBJ2-5
CDR3 DNA: TGTGCCAGCTCACCCGGCGGGCGGCAAGAGACCCAGTACTTC
CDR3 protein: CASSPGGRQETQYF

clone size: .
V gene: TRBV11-2
D gene: TRBD1
J gene: TRBJ2-6
CDR3 DNA: TGTGCCAGCAGTTTCGGGACAGGGTACTCCGGGGCCAACGTCCTGACTTTC
CDR3 protein: CASSFGTGYSGANVLTF

clone size: many
V gene: TRBV18
D gene: TRBD2
J gene: TRBJ2-2
CDR3 DNA: TGTGCCAGCTCAGGACTAGCGGGAGGAACCGGGGAGCTGTTTTTT
CDR3 protein: CASSGLAGGTGELFF

clone size: .
V gene: TRBV7-9
D gene: .
J gene: TRBJ1-1
CDR3 DNA: TGTGCCAGCAGCTTAGGGGGGGGCGCGGAGCGCGGGGCTTTCTTT
CDR3 protein: CASSLGGGAERGAFF

clone size: many
V gene: TRBV5-1
D gene: .
J gene: TRBJ2-5
CDR3 DNA: TGCGCCAGCAGCCGGACAGTCCAAGAGACCCAGTACTTC
CDR3 protein: CASSRTVQETQYF

clone size: many
V gene: TRBV18
D gene: .
J gene: TRBJ2-1
CDR3 DNA: TGTGCCAGCTCACCACAGGGACCTCGCAATGAGCAGTTCTTC
CDR3 protein: CASSPQGPRNEQFF

clone size: few
V gene: TRBV6-1
D gene: .
J gene: TRBJ1-2
CDR3 DNA: TGTGCCAGCAGTGAAGTAGCACTCGCAGGTGGCTACACCTTC
CDR3 protein: CASSEVALAGGYTF

clone size: .
V gene: TRBV20-1
D gene: .
J gene: TRBJ1-2
CDR3 DNA: TGCAGCGCGGGAGGACACGCAATTAACTATGGCTACACCTTC
CDR3 protein: CSAGGHAINYGYTF

clone size: .
V gene: TRBV2
D gene: TRBD1
J gene: TRBJ1-4
CDR3 DNA: TGTGCCAGCAGTGAAGCTTCAGGGGGGGTTGAAAAACTGTTTTTT
CDR3 protein: CASSEASGGVEKLFF

clone size: many
V gene: TRBV12-3/TRBV12-4
D gene: TRBD2
J gene: TRBJ2-7
CDR3 DNA: TGTGCCAGCAGTTTAGCGCTAAGAGGTCTAGCGGGTCACCGCTACGAGCAGTACTTC
CDR3 protein: CASSLALRGLAGHRYEQYF

clone size: many
V gene: TRBV5-1
D gene: .
J gene: TRBJ1-1
CDR3 DNA: TGCGCCAGCAGTGACGACTTACCCGCAGCTTTCTTT
CDR3 protein: CASSDDLPAAFF

clone size: few
V gene: TRBV19
D gene: .
J gene: TRBJ2-2
CDR3 DNA: TGTGCCCACCAGGGGAGCGGGAACACCGGGGAGCTGTTTTTT
CDR3 protein: CAHQGSGNTGELFF

clone size: many
V gene: TRBV4-1
D gene: .
J gene: TRBJ2-7
CDR3 DNA: TGCGCCAGCAGCCAAGCTGAACAGTCCTACGAGCAGTACTTC
CDR3 protein: CASSQAEQSYEQYF